These 30 T cell receptor beta chains came from one sample sequenced in a study of blood T cell repertoires in COVID-19. TCRdb keeps only in-frame clones here, not all; method: immunoSEQ multiplex PCR. The sample consists of about 200,000 clones, approximately 81% of them appearing once. The material sequenced was peripheral blood. Receptors originate from a woman of 80 years or more with acute or convalescent COVID-19.

This clone was observed a handful of times. V and J are TRBV5-4 and TRBJ2-2; TRBD1 might be the D (5 bases). This CDR3 comprises 13 residues. In germline, CDR1 is SGHNT, CDR2 YYREEE (reference sequence). Trimming removed 5 bases from V and 4 bases from J, with 9 bases in between. Here the CDR3 reads CASRVRGTGELFF. The CDR3 coding sequence is TGTGCCAGCAGGGTTAGGGGCACCGGGGAGCTGTTTTTT.

This chain uses TRBV7-6 with TRBJ2-1, with 9 positions matching TRBD1. V gave up 5 bases and J gave up 5 bases; unmatched junction bases: 13. The CDR3 sequence is 17 residues long. In germline, CDR1 is SGHVS, CDR2 FNYEAQ. CDR3 region: CASSLYPPQGANNEQFF. In DNA, the CDR3 is TGTGCCAGCAGCCTCTACCCCCCACAGGGGGCGAACAATGAGCAGTTCTTC. Filled out from reference TRBV7-6 and TRBJ2-1, the complete variable domain reads GAGVSQSPRYKVTKRGQDVALRCDPISGHVSLYWYRQALGQGPEFLTYFNYEAQQDKSGLPNDRFSAERPEGSISTLTIQRTEQRDSAMYRCASSLYPPQGANNEQFFGPGTRLTVL.

This chain joins TRBV30 and TRBJ1-4, with 7 bases identical to TRBD1. The V and J ends lost 2 bases and 5 bases, in that order; junction bases with no gene match: 8. The CDR3 contains 15 residues. In germline, CDR1 is GTSNPN, CDR2 SVGIG (reference sequence). For the CDR3, the DNA is TGTGCCTGGAGTTTAGGGGGACAGATGAATGAAAAACTGTTTTTT. This sequence encodes CAWSLGGQMNEKLFF.

The chain employs TRBV5-1 and TRBJ2-7; a possible D gene is TRBD2 (5 bases). The CDR3 is 14 residues long. The ends were cut back, 5 bases at V and 0 bases at J, with 12 bases in the middle. Germline V gene data show CDR1 as SGHRS and CDR2 as YFSETQ. The CDR3 bases are TGCGCCAGCAGGCTGAGCGGCCTCTCCTACGAGCAGTACTTC. Its translation: CASRLSGLSYEQYF.

This chain links TRBV6-2 or TRBV6-3 with TRBJ1-2; D remains unclear. V lost 0 bases and J lost 8, with 10 bases in between. This CDR3 has 13 amino acids. Germline V gene data show CDR1 as MNHEY and CDR2 as SVGEGT. The CDR3 nucleotides read TGTGCCAGCAGTTACTCAACCCCAGCGGGCTACACCTTC. As protein: CASSYSTPAGYTF.

The V and J genes are TRBV29-1 and TRBJ1-4; unclear D gene. CDR3 length: 14 amino acids. CDR1 is SQVTM, CDR2 ANQGSEA, per germline. V lost 6 bases and J 7 bases, leaving 18 bases between the germline ends. DNA of the CDR3: TGCAGCGTCGAACTCTTCTCGGGGAGTGAAAAACTGTTTTTT. Amino acid sequence: CSVELFSGSEKLFF.

The chain recombines TRBV11-3 with TRBJ2-7, with D maybe TRBD2 (6 bases). V lost 3 bases, J lost 12 bases, and 18 bases lay in between. CDR1 and CDR2 from the germline V gene are SGHNT and YENEEA. This CDR3 is 13 amino acids long. As DNA, the CDR3 is TGTGCCAGCAGCTTGGGGGGTGGGGAACCGGCGTACTTC. Residues: CASSLGGGEPAYF.

This clone was seen more than once but under ten times. The V gene is TRBV7-2, the J gene TRBJ2-5; tentative D call: TRBD1 (6 bases). This CDR3 region has 16 residues. The ends were cut back, 2 bases at V and 1 base at J, with 14 bases in the middle. Germline values: CDR1 SGHTA, CDR2 FQGNSA. Here the CDR3 reads CASSLRQGLRQETQYF. The DNA of the CDR3 is TGTGCCAGCAGCTTACGTCAGGGGCTACGCCAAGAGACCCAGTACTTC.

With respect to this clone: The junction departs from the called germline gene at one end, perhaps through a read error. This same CDR3 is encoded by further DNA sequences in the sample. This chain links TRBV19 with TRBJ1-2, with D unclear. This CDR3 comprises 16 residues. Germline V CDR1 and CDR2: LNHDA, SQIVND (reference sequence). The CDR3, as DNA: TGCGCCAGTAGTATAACCCTCCGCGGAGCTAACTATGGCTACACCTTC. Amino acid sequence: CASSITLRGANYGYTF.

The rearrangement uses TRBV29-1 and TRBJ2-5; D may be TRBD2 (6 bases). Trimming stripped 7 bases from V and 7 bases from J, with 16 bases between. The CDR3 loop spans 12 amino acids. CDR1 SQVTM and CDR2 ANQGSEA come from the germline V gene. This CDR3 is CSAGGGVGTQYF. DNA for the CDR3: TGCAGCGCCGGGGGTGGGGTCGGGACCCAGTACTTC.

This chain joins TRBV12-3 or TRBV12-4 and TRBJ2-7; 8 bases are a match to TRBD1. J lost 7 bases, V lost 8 bases, and 7 bases had no gene match. The CDR3 is made up of 12 amino acids. CDR3 sequence reads: CASGQGFTEQYF. The CDR3 nucleotides read TGTGCCAGCGGACAGGGATTTACTGAGCAGTACTTC.

This clone appeared a single time. The V call is TRBV28, the J call TRBJ2-7; TRBD1 aligns across 9 bases. V lost 4 bases and J lost 1; bases outside the gene matches: 5. The CDR3 loop spans 15 amino acids. The germline V gene has CDR1 MDHEN and CDR2 SYDVKM. The CDR3 region is CASSSPGTGSYEQYF. CDR3 coding DNA: TGTGCCAGCAGTTCTCCCGGGACAGGGTCCTACGAGCAGTACTTC.

The J gene is TRBJ1-1, the V gene TRBV29-1; 7 bases are shared with TRBD1. This CDR3 is built from 13 residues. V shed 6 bases and J 6 bases; nucleotides not matched to a gene: 10. CDR1 is SQVTM and CDR2 is ANQGSEA in the germline V gene. Here the CDR3 reads CSVSRGTRAEAFF. In DNA form, the CDR3 reads TGCAGCGTCTCCAGGGGGACTCGCGCTGAAGCTTTCTTT.

The rearrangement links TRBV10-3 to TRBJ2-3; TRBD2 agrees at 12 bases. Germline assignment: CDR1 ENHRY and CDR2 SYGVKD. The CDR3 covers 15 residues. The V gene end was trimmed by 2 bases and the J gene end by 4 bases; junction bases not matched to a gene: 1. CDR3 in amino acids: CAISEGLAGPDTQYF. In nucleotides, the CDR3 is TGTGCCATCAGTGAGGGACTAGCGGGACCAGATACGCAGTATTTT.

This clone was observed once. The chain carries TRBV18 and TRBJ2-1, with 9 bases that match TRBD2. CDR3 length equals 15 residues. With V trimmed by 3 bases and J by 6 bases, 6 bases remained unmatched. Germline CDR1 reads KGHSH; CDR2 reads LQKENI. The CDR3 coding sequence is TGTGCCAGCTCACCCCGGACTAGCGTGCGCAATGAGCAGTTCTTC. It is translated as CASSPRTSVRNEQFF.

The V call is TRBV15, the J call TRBJ2-7; tentative D call: TRBD1 (6 bases). The CDR3 length is 15 residues. Germline CDR1 reads LNHNV; CDR2 reads YYDKDF (reference sequence). The ends were cut back, 0 bases at V and 3 bases at J, with 12 bases in the middle. In DNA, the CDR3 is TGTGCCACCAGCAGAGAGGGGCAGGGGATCTACGAGCAGTACTTC. This translates into CATSREGQGIYEQYF.

This chain uses TRBV6-2 or TRBV6-3 with TRBJ2-2, with a weak D call TRBD2 (5 bases). The CDR3 runs to 14 residues. Germline V gene lookup returns CDR1 MNHEY and CDR2 SVGEGT. Deletions cut 6 bases from V and 5 bases from J, with 13 bases between. The CDR3 coding sequence is TGTGCCAGCAGCCAACGGGGTGAAACCGGGGAGCTGTTTTTT. Translation: CASSQRGETGELFF.

This chain uses TRBV6-5 with TRBJ2-4; TRBD1 aligns across 10 bases. J gave up 6 bases and V 5 bases, and 4 bases lay outside the gene matches. The CDR3 is made up of 14 amino acids. CDR1 and CDR2 (germline): MNHEY, SVGAGI. The DNA of the CDR3 is TGTGCCAGCAGTACCCGGGACAGGGGAAACATTCAGTACTTC. Protein sequence: CASSTRDRGNIQYF.

The V and J genes are TRBV5-1 and TRBJ2-7; no clear D gene. CDR1 is SGHRS and CDR2 is YFSETQ in the germline V gene. This CDR3 contains 16 residues. The ends were cut back, 0 bases at V and 2 bases at J, with 15 bases in the middle. The CDR3 DNA is TGCGCCAGCAGCTTGGACAGTTCCAATCCCGCCTACGAGCAGTACTTC. It specifies CASSLDSSNPAYEQYF. The variable domain in full, with the rest retrieved from reference TRBV5-1 and TRBJ2-7, is KAGVTQTPRYLIKTRGQQVTLSCSPISGHRSVSWYQQTPGQGLQFLFEYFSETQRNKGNFPGRFSGRQFSNSRSEMNVSTLELGDSALYLCASSLDSSNPAYEQYFGPGTRLTVT.

This clone was detected a few times. The rearrangement joins TRBV7-3 to TRBJ2-1, with 8 positions matching TRBD2. The ends lost 5 bases at V and 7 bases at J; junction bases unmatched: 7. CDR3 length equals 14 residues. Germline V CDR1 and CDR2: SGHTA, FQGTGA. CDR3 in DNA: TGTGCCAGCAGCGCAAGCGGGAGTAGTAATGAGCAGTTCTTC. Translation gives CASSASGSSNEQFF.

The chain uses TRBV27 and TRBJ1-1; D unclear. V was pared by 2 bases and J by 5 bases, with 18 bases between. There are 16 residues in the CDR3. CDR1 is MNHEY, CDR2 SMNVEV, per germline (reference sequence). CDR3 DNA: TGTGCCAGCAGTTTAGATCCGAGGGTTTCTCGGACTGAAGCTTTCTTT. Translated, it gives CASSLDPRVSRTEAFF.

The V call is TRBV7-8, the J call TRBJ1-4; D perhaps matches TRBD1 (5 bases). Germline V lookup: CDR1 SGHVS, CDR2 FQNEAQ. The length of the CDR3 is 13 residues. Trimming left V 0 bases short and J 7 bases short, with 6 bases between. The CDR3 protein is CASSLAGPEKLFF. As DNA, the CDR3 is TGTGCCAGCAGCTTAGCGGGGCCTGAAAAACTGTTTTTT.

The chain combines TRBV5-4 with TRBJ2-3; tentatively, D is TRBD1 (6 bases). This CDR3 comprises 16 residues. With 5 bases removed from V and 0 bases from J, the gap between germline ends came to 16 bases. Germline-derived CDR1 and CDR2 are SGHNT and YYREEE (reference sequence). CDR3 bases: TGTGCCAGCAGTTACCCCGGGACAATGAGCACAGATACGCAGTATTTT. Amino acid sequence: CASSYPGTMSTDTQYF.

The rearrangement links TRBV30 to TRBJ2-2, with TRBD1 identical over 7 bases. The germline CDR1 and CDR2 sequences are GTSNPN and SVGIG (reference sequence). The V and J ends lost 1 base and 3 bases, in that order; junction bases with no gene match: 2. This CDR3 comprises 14 residues. CDR3 sequence: CAWSGRGYTGELFF. The CDR3 DNA reads TGTGCCTGGAGTGGCAGGGGGTACACCGGGGAGCTGTTTTTT.

The rearrangement links TRBV7-8 to TRBJ1-1; a weak D match, TRBD1 (5 bases). From germline, CDR1 is SGHVS and CDR2 FQNEAQ. Between the trimmed V and J ends, which lost 3 bases and 1 base, there was a span of 12 bases. This CDR3 region has 15 residues. CDR3 coding DNA: TGTGCCAGCAGCTTCCGGGGGTTCCAGAACACTGAAGCTTTCTTT. Protein sequence: CASSFRGFQNTEAFF.

The chain links TRBV12-5 to TRBJ1-2; D remains ambiguous. Germline loops: CDR1 LGHNT, CDR2 FRNRAP. Trimming pared 0 bases from V and 1 base from J, leaving 6 bases between. The CDR3 extends over 14 amino acids. DNA for the CDR3: TGTGCTAGTGGTTTGGTACTCGATAACTATGGCTACACCTTC. It is translated as CASGLVLDNYGYTF.

The table lists this clone with a few counts. The V call is TRBV5-4, the J call TRBJ2-1; TRBD2 matches 11 bases. This CDR3 contains 16 residues. Germline V gives CDR1 SGHNT, CDR2 YYREEE (reference sequence). The V and J ends lost 4 bases and 4 bases, in that order; junction bases with no gene match: 7. The DNA of the CDR3 is TGTGCCAGCAGCCGGTCAACTAGCGGGAGTTACAATGAGCAGTTCTTC. Protein: CASSRSTSGSYNEQFF.

This chain joins TRBV5-4 and TRBJ1-1; the D is unclear. The germline V gene has CDR1 SGHNT and CDR2 YYREEE (reference sequence). The CDR3 has 14 amino acids. V dropped 0 bases and J dropped 1 base, with 7 bases sitting between them. The CDR3 sequence is CASSLDWRNTEAFF. The DNA of the CDR3 is TGTGCCAGCAGCTTGGATTGGAGGAACACTGAAGCTTTCTTT.

V usage is TRBV29-1 and J usage is TRBJ2-7; tentative D call: TRBD1 (5 bases). The germline V gene has CDR1 SQVTM and CDR2 ANQGSEA. V was shortened by 5 bases and J by 6 bases, with 17 bases between the two germline ends. The CDR3 is 13 residues long. The CDR3 nucleotides are TGCAGCGTTACACAGGCGTTACGCGGCGAGCAGTACTTC. This gives the protein CSVTQALRGEQYF.

V is TRBV28 and J is TRBJ1-4; possible D gene TRBD1, 6 bases. The CDR3 consists of 14 residues. Between the trimmed V and J ends, which lost 2 bases and 8 bases, there was a span of 12 bases. Germline loops: CDR1 MDHEN, CDR2 SYDVKM. CDR3 in amino acids: CASSLRGIGEKLFF. The CDR3 nucleotides are TGTGCCAGCAGTTTAAGGGGGATAGGGGAAAAACTGTTTTTT.